This TCR beta chain was retrieved from a study of shared clonotypes between healthy human individuals. Findings and limits, study-wide: Clonotypes shared by all four donors outscored non-shared clonotypes in generation probability.

Investigators spread the genomic DNA of each subset evenly over several immunoSEQ plates. Profiled with immunoSEQ multiplex PCR; TCRdb holds only in-frame clones, not every one. This sample carries roughly 2,300,000 clones, roughly 90% of them seen once, and the ten largest clones take 0.37%. Turning to this clone: Its antigen is currently unknown.

Germline V gives CDR1 SGHTA, CDR2 FQGNSA. Trimming took 1 base from V and 3 from J, leaving 15 bases between them. The CDR3 length is 16 residues. CD4+ cells underwent separation, giving CD45RA+ naive and CD45RA-negative memory subsets. The sequence derives from a man younger than 35 in good health. Some clones in this sample may be carry-over from other donors' samples. Source material: naive CD4+ T cells from PBMCs. As for subset: CD45RA+ positively selected. J is TRBJ1-1 and V is TRBV7-2; unclear D gene. CDR3 bases: TGTGCCAGCAGCTTAGTAGCTGGTGTACAACACACTGAAGCTTTCTTT. Translation gives CASSLVAGVQHTEAFF. The whole variable domain, filled in from reference TRBV7-2 and TRBJ1-1, reads GAGVSQSPSNKVTEKGKDVELRCDPISGHTALYWYRQSLGQGLEFLIYFQGNSAPDKSGLPSDRFSAERTGGSVSTLTIQRTQQEDSAVYLCASSLVAGVQHTEAFFGQGTRLTVV.